This T cell receptor (beta chain) was profiled in a study of blood T cells in healthy people across ages. With a J-beta primer mix and a sample-barcoded 5' primer, a second PCR ran 7 to 11 cycles. TCRdb independently ran MiXCR on the 5' RACE reads; one entry per CDR3 protein. The sample lists about 730,000 distinct CDR3 sequences; 43% were seen once. As for this clonotype: Its target is unknown.

Findings of the study overall: Getting older went along with TCR beta diversity per million T cells dropping roughly linearly. Investigators viewed diversity estimates from one million T cells as underestimates, the study reported.

Per individual sample, total RNA of at least 5.5 micrograms was extracted. The source of this sequence is a woman aged 60 to 75 in good health. The specimen was blood.

CDR3 region: CASSQDFGTAKIGYNEQFF. DNA of the CDR3: TGTGCCAGCAGCCAAGATTTTGGGACGGCCAAAATCGGGTACAATGAGCAGTTCTTC. The J gene is TRBJ2-1, the V gene TRBV3-1; TRBD1 or TRBD2 may be the D gene (5 bases each). The CDR3 consists of 19 residues. V shed 0 bases and J shed 4 bases, with 22 bases lying between them. From germline, CDR1 is LGHDT and CDR2 YNNKEL (reference sequence).